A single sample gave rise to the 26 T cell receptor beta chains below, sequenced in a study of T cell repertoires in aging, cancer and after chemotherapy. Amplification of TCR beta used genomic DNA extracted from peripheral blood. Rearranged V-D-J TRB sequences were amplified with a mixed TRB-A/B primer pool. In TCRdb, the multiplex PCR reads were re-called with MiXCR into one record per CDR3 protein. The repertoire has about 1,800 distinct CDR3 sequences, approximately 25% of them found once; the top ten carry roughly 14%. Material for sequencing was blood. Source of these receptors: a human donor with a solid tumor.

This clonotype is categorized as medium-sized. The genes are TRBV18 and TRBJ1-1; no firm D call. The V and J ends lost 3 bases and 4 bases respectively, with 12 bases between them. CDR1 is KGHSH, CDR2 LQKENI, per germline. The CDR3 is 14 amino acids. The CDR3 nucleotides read TGTGCCAGCTCACCCCCTCCGGACGGCACTGAAGCTTTCTTT. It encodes CASSPPPDGTEAFF.

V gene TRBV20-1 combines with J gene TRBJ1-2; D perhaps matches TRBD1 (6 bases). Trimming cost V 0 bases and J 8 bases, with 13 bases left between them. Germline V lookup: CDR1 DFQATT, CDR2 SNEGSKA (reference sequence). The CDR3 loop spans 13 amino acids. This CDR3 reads CSARDWGPGGYTF. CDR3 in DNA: TGCAGTGCTAGAGATTGGGGGCCGGGGGGCTACACCTTC.

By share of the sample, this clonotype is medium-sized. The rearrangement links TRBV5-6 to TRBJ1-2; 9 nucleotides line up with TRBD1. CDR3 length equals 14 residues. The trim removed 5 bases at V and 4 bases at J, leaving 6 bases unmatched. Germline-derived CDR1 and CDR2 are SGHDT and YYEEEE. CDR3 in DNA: TGTGCCAGCAGATATAGGACAGGGGCCTATGGCTACACCTTC. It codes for CASRYRTGAYGYTF.

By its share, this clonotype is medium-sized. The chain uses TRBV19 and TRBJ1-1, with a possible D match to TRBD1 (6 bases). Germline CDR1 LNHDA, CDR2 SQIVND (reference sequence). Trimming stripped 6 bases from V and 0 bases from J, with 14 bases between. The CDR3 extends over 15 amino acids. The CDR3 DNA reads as TGTGCCAGTAGGCCTTACAGGGAGATGAACACTGAAGCTTTCTTT. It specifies CASRPYREMNTEAFF.

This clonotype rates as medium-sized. CDR3 amino acids: CATSRGGGGWVETQYF. CDR3 sequence (DNA): TGTGCCACCAGCAGAGGTGGAGGGGGTTGGGTAGAGACCCAGTACTTC. J is TRBJ2-5 and V is TRBV15; the D gene could be TRBD1 or TRBD2 (6 bases each). Trimming cost V 1 base and J 4 bases, with 16 bases left between them. Looked up from germline, CDR1 is LNHNV and CDR2 is YYDKDF (reference sequence). There are 16 residues in the CDR3.

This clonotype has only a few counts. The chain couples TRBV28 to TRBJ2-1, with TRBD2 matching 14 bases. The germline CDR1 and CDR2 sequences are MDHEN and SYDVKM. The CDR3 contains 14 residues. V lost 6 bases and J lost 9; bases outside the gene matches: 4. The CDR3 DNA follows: TGTGCCAGCAGGGGGGGACTAGCGGGGGCTGAGCAGTTCTTC. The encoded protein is CASRGGLAGAEQFF.

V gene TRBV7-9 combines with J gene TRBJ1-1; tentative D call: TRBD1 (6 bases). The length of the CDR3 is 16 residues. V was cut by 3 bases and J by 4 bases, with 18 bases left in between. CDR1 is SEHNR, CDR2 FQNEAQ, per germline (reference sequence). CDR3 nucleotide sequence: TGTGCCAGCAGCTTTGGATCGGGGGCTCTTGGCACTGAAGCTTTCTTT. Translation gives CASSFGSGALGTEAFF.

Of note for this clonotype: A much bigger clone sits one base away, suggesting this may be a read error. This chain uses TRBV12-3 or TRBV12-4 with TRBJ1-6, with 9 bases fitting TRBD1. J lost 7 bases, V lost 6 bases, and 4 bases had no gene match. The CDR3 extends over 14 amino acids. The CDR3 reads CASRRDRENSPLHF. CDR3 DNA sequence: TGTGCCAGCAGAAGGGACAGGGAGAATTCACCCCTCCACTTT.

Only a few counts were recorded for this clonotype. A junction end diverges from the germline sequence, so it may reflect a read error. The CDR3 sequence: CASSQDPAGGGNIQYF. The CDR3, as DNA: TGTGCCAGCAGCCAAGACCCTGCGGGGGGGGGAAACATTCAGTACTTC. The chain is built from TRBV4-3 and TRBJ2-4, with 9 bases matching TRBD2. Germline values: CDR1 LGHNA, CDR2 YSLEER. The CDR3 contains 16 residues.

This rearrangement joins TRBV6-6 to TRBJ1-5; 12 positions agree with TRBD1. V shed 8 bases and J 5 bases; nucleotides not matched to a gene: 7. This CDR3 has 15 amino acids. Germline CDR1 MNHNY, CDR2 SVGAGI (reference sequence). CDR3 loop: CASEGTGGEDQPQHF. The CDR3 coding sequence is TGTGCCAGCGAGGGGACAGGGGGCGAAGATCAGCCCCAGCATTTT.

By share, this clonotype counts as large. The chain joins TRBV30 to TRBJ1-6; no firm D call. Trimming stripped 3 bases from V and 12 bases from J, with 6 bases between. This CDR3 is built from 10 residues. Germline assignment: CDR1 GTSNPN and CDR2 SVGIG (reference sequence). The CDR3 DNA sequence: TGTGCCTGGAGCCCTCTACCCCTCCACTTT. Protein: CAWSPLPLHF. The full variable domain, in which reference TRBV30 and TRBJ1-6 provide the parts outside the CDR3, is SQTIHQWPATLVQPVGSPLSLECTVEGTSNPNLYWYRQAAGRGLQLLFYSVGIGQISSEVPQNLSASRPQDRQFILSSKKLLLSDSGFYLCAWSPLPLHFGNGTRLTVT.

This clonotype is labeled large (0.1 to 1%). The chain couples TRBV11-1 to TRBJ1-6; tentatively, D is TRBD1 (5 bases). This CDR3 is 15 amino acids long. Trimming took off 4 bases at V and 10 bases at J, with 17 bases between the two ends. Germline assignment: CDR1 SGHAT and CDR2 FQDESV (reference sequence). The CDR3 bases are TGTGCCAGCAGCTCCGGGGCGGGGTCCAACTCACCCCTCCACTTT. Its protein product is CASSSGAGSNSPLHF.

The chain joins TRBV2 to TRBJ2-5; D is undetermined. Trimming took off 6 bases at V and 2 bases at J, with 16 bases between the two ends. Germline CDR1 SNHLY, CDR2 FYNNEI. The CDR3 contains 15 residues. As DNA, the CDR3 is TGTGCCAGCAGCCCCCCCCGGGTTGAACAAGAGACCCAGTACTTC. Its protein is CASSPPRVEQETQYF.

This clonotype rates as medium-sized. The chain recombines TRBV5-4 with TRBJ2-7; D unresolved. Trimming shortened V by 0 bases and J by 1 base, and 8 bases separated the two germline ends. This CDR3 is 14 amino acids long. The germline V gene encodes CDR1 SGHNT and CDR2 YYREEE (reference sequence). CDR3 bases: TGTGCCAGCAGCTTGGGCACCAATTCCTACGAGCAGTACTTC. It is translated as CASSLGTNSYEQYF. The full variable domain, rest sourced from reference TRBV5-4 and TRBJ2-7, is ETGVTQSPTHLIKTRGQQVTLRCSSQSGHNTVSWYQQALGQGPQFIFQYYREEENGRGNFPPRFSGLQFPNYSSELNVNALELDDSALYLCASSLGTNSYEQYFGPGTRLTVT.

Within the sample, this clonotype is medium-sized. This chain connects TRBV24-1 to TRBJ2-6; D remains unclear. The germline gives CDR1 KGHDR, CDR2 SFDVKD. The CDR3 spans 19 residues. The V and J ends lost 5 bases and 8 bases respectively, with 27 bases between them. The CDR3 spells CATSGTGGIWGVTPNVLTF. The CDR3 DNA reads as TGTGCCACCAGTGGGACCGGCGGTATCTGGGGTGTCACACCCAACGTCCTGACTTTC.

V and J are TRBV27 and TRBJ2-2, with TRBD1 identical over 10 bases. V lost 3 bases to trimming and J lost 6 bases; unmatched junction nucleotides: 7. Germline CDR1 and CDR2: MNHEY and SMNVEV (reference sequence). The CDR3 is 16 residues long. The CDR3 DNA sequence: TGTGCCAGCAGTTTTGAGGGGACAGGGGTTTCCGGGGAGCTGTTTTTT. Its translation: CASSFEGTGVSGELFF.

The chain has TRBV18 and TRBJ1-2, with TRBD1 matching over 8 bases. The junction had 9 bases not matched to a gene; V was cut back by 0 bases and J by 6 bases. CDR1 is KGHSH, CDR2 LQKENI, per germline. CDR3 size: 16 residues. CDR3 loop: CASSPPIQAGGNGYTF. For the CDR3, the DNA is TGTGCCAGCTCACCACCTATACAGGCAGGGGGCAATGGCTACACCTTC.

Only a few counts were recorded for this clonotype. The CDR3 loop is CASSGQGDTEAFF. For the CDR3, the DNA is TGTGCCAGCAGCGGACAGGGTGACACTGAAGCTTTCTTT. The J gene is TRBJ1-1, the V gene TRBV7-2; 8 bases match TRBD1. Germline lookup yields CDR1 SGHTA and CDR2 FQGNSA. The CDR3 has 13 amino acids. Trimming at V came to 5 bases and at J to 3 bases, leaving 2 bases not matched to a gene. Variable domain in full (rest from reference TRBV7-2 and TRBJ1-1): GAGVSQSPSNKVTEKGKDVELRCDPISGHTALYWYRQSLGQGLEFLIYFQGNSAPDKSGLPSDRFSAERTGGSVSTLTIQRTQQEDSAVYLCASSGQGDTEAFFGQGTRLTVV.

CDR3 protein: CASSQPMGRPENSPLHF. The CDR3, as DNA: TGTGCCAGCAGCCAGCCAATGGGACGGCCAGAAAATTCACCCCTCCACTTT. The J gene is TRBJ1-6, the V gene TRBV21-1. TRBV21-1 is a pseudogene. This CDR3 contains 17 residues.

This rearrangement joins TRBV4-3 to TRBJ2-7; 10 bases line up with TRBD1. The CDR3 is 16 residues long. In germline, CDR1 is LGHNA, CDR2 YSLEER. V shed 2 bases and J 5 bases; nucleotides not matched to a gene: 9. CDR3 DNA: TGCGCCAGCAGCCAAAAATTTGGGACAGGGGCCGACGAGCAGTACTTC. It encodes CASSQKFGTGADEQYF.

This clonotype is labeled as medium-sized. The CDR3 is CASSEPVSYEQYF. In DNA form, the CDR3 reads TGTGCCAGCAGCGAACCGGTCTCCTACGAGCAGTACTTC. The chain employs TRBV5-4 and TRBJ2-7; no reliable D call. CDR3 size: 13 residues. Germline loops: CDR1 SGHNT, CDR2 YYREEE (reference sequence). V lost 4 bases, J lost 0 bases, and 8 bases lay in between.

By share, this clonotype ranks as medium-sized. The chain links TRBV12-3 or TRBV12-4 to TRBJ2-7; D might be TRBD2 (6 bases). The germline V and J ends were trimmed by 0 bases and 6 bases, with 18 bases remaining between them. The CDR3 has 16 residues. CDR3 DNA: TGTGCCAGCAGTTTAGCGCGGGTCGGGGGTCCGAGCGAGCAGTACTTC. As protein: CASSLARVGGPSEQYF.

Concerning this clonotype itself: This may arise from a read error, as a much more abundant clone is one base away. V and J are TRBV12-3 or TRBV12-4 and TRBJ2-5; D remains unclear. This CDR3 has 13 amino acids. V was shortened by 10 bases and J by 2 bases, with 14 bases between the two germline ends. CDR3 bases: TGTGCCACCAGAATCCGATCTCAAGAGACCCAGTACTTC. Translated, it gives CATRIRSQETQYF.

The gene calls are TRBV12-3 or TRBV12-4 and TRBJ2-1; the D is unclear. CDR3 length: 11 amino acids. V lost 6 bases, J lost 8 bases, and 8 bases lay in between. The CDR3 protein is CASSSEDEQFF. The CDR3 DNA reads TGTGCCAGCAGCTCTGAGGATGAGCAGTTCTTC.

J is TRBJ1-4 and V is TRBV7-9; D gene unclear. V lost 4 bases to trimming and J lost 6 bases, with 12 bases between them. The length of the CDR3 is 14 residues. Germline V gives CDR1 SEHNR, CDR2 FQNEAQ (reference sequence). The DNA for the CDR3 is TGTGCCAGCAGCTCATCGGGGAGGCATGAAAAACTGTTTTTT. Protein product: CASSSSGRHEKLFF.

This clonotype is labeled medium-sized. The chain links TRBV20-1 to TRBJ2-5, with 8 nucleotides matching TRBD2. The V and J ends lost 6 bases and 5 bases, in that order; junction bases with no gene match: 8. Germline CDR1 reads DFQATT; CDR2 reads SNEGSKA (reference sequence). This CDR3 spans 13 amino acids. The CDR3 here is CSALAGGTETQYF. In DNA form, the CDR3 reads TGCAGTGCCCTGGCGGGGGGCACTGAGACCCAGTACTTC.